The 15 T cell receptor beta chains in this list originate from one sample, sequenced in a study of OX40 agonist ivuxolimab in advanced cancers. The table came from immunoSEQ multiplex PCR; TCRdb's copy has only in-frame clones and leaves some out. Of fewer than 90,000 clones in the sample, around nine tenths were seen once. This material consisted of CD4+ or CD8+ T cells sorted from blood, taken in a trial of the OX40 agonist ivuxolimab. Receptor source: an adult with an advanced solid tumor such as melanoma, head and neck, liver or kidney cancer.

The chain links TRBV29-1 to TRBJ1-2; 7 bases agree with TRBD1. Trimming removed 7 bases from V and 0 bases from J; junction bases left unmatched: 8. Germline CDR1 is SQVTM and CDR2 is ANQGSEA. The CDR3 is 14 residues long. Here the CDR3 reads CSDRRTGPNYGYTF. The DNA of the CDR3 is TGCAGCGATAGAAGGACAGGCCCTAACTATGGCTACACCTTC.

V is TRBV7-3 and J is TRBJ2-6; TRBD1 matches 8 bases. There are 15 residues in the CDR3. CDR1 and CDR2 (germline): SGHTA, FQGTGA. V trimming: 5 bases; J trimming: 0 bases; junction bases outside the gene matches: 0. CDR3 nucleotide sequence: TGTGCCAGCAGCGGACAGGGCTCTGGGGCCAACGTCCTGACTTTC. This translates into CASSGQGSGANVLTF. Combining the CDR3 with reference TRBV7-3 and TRBJ2-6 gives the whole variable domain GAGVSQTPSNKVTEKGKYVELRCDPISGHTALYWYRQSLGQGPEFLIYFQGTGAADDSGLPNDRFFAVRPEGSVSTLKIQRTERGDSAVYLCASSGQGSGANVLTFGAGSRLTVL.

The rearrangement links TRBV7-8 to TRBJ2-6, with unresolved D. Germline V CDR1 and CDR2: SGHVS, FQNEAQ. The ends were cut back, 1 base at V and 3 bases at J, with 16 bases in the middle. There are 18 residues in the CDR3. This CDR3 is CASSLESFRVGGANVLTF. As DNA, the CDR3 is TGTGCCAGCAGCTTAGAATCCTTCCGGGTCGGTGGGGCCAACGTCCTGACTTTC.

The rearrangement links TRBV11-2 to TRBJ2-5; D possibly corresponds to TRBD2 (5 bases). The CDR3 has 15 amino acids. Trimming took 0 bases from V and 2 from J, leaving 10 bases between them. The V gene's germline CDR1 is SGHAT and CDR2 FQNNGV. CDR3 in amino acids: CASSLDSTGQETQYF. CDR3 nucleotides: TGTGCCAGCAGCTTAGACTCGACGGGACAAGAGACCCAGTACTTC.

The V call is TRBV28, the J call TRBJ1-2; D is uncertain. Per germline, CDR1 MDHEN and CDR2 SYDVKM. The CDR3 runs to 13 residues. Deletions cut 4 bases from V and 8 bases from J, with 14 bases between. The CDR3, as DNA: TGTGCCAGCAGTTCCCACACGACAAGAGGCTACACCTTC. This sequence encodes CASSSHTTRGYTF.

V is TRBV18 and J is TRBJ2-5; tentatively, D is TRBD1 or TRBD2 (5 bases each). Per the germline V gene, CDR1 is KGHSH and CDR2 is LQKENI. This CDR3 has 14 amino acids. Trimming pared 3 bases from V and 5 bases from J, leaving 13 bases between. In DNA, the CDR3 is TGTGCCAGCTCACCCCAGTCCAGGGAGGAGACCCAGTACTTC. Translating it yields CASSPQSREETQYF.

The chain links TRBV30 to TRBJ2-5; D gene unclear. Germline V CDR1 and CDR2: GTSNPN, SVGIG (reference sequence). CDR3 length equals 13 residues. V gave up 2 bases and J gave up 1 base, with 8 bases separating them. CDR3 DNA: TGTGCCTGGAGTCACCAAACCCAAGAGACCCAGTACTTC. Its protein is CAWSHQTQETQYF.

V gene TRBV21-1 combines with J gene TRBJ2-7; whether TRBD1, the table's D call, matches the DNA was not checked. TRBV21-1 is labeled a pseudogene. The CDR3 runs 15 residues. The DNA of the CDR3 is TGTGCCAGCAGCAAAAGGGGGGACAGGAACCACGAGCAGTACGTC. Translated, it gives CASSKRGDRNHEQYV.

This clone was observed a few times. The chain links TRBV28 to TRBJ2-6, with 9 bases that match TRBD1. From germline, CDR1 is MDHEN and CDR2 SYDVKM. The CDR3 contains 15 residues. Trimming cost V 8 bases and J 3 bases; bases outside gene matches: 5. For the CDR3, the DNA is TGTGCCAGCCGGGACAGGGAATATGGGGCCAACGTCCTGACTTTC. Its translation: CASRDREYGANVLTF. Based on the CDR3 plus reference TRBV28 and TRBJ2-6, the full variable domain is DVKVTQSSRYLVKRTGEKVFLECVQDMDHENMFWYRQDPGLGLRLIYFSYDVKMKEKGDIPEGYSVSREKKERFSLILESASTNQTSMYLCASRDREYGANVLTFGAGSRLTVL.

For this clone: A read error may produce the germline difference seen at one junction end. V usage is TRBV4-3 and J usage is TRBJ2-6; no firm D call. CDR1 and CDR2 from the germline V gene are LGHNA and YSLEER. There are 15 residues in the CDR3. The CDR3 reads CASSQDTSGANVLTF. The CDR3 DNA reads as TGCGCCAGCAGTCAAGATACCTCTGGGGCCAACGTCCTGACTTTC.

This chain connects TRBV7-2 to TRBJ1-3; D remains unclear. The germline CDR1 and CDR2 sequences are SGHTA and FQGNSA. The CDR3 runs 14 residues. The V end was cut by 1 base, the J end by 3 bases, with 7 bases between. CDR3 loop: CASSLDGSGNTIYF. As DNA, the CDR3 is TGTGCCAGCAGCTTAGACGGGAGTGGAAACACCATATATTTT.

The rearrangement links TRBV5-4 to TRBJ2-2; 7 bases are shared with TRBD2. The CDR3 sequence is 15 residues long. Germline V CDR1 and CDR2: SGHNT, YYREEE (reference sequence). The ends lost 2 bases at V and 1 base at J; junction bases unmatched: 2. This chain's CDR3 is CASSFPGGNTGELFF. For the CDR3, the DNA is TGTGCCAGCAGCTTTCCGGGGGGGAACACCGGGGAGCTGTTTTTT.

The chain recombines TRBV29-1 with TRBJ2-5; D might be TRBD1 or TRBD2, each matching 6 bases. This CDR3 region has 13 residues. Germline V gene lookup returns CDR1 SQVTM and CDR2 ANQGSEA. Trimming removed 7 bases from V and 5 bases from J, with 17 bases in between. CDR3 residues: CSGRPGAGETQYF. The CDR3 DNA is TGCAGCGGCCGGCCGGGGGCGGGGGAGACCCAGTACTTC. Full variable domain (outside the CDR3, taken from reference TRBV29-1 and TRBJ2-5): SAVISQKPSRDICQRGTSLTIQCQVDSQVTMMFWYRQQPGQSLTLIATANQGSEATYESGFVIDKFPISRPNLTFSTLTVSNMSPEDSSIYLCSGRPGAGETQYFGPGTRLLVL.

The chain carries TRBV5-5 and TRBJ1-4, with a weak D call TRBD1 (5 bases). CDR3 length: 14 residues. CDR1 SGHKS and CDR2 YYEKEE come from the germline V gene (reference sequence). V was clipped by 2 bases and J by 14 bases, with 19 bases between them. CDR3 sequence reads: CASSFSRVGNRLFF. In DNA, the CDR3 is TGTGCCAGCAGCTTTTCCAGGGTGGGGAATCGGCTGTTTTTT.

This chain joins TRBV27 and TRBJ2-3; possible D gene TRBD2, 5 bases. The germline V gene has CDR1 MNHEY and CDR2 SMNVEV (reference sequence). The CDR3 is 13 amino acids. Between the trimmed V and J ends, which lost 6 bases and 6 bases, there was a span of 13 bases. In DNA, the CDR3 is TGTGCCAGCAGCCCGACATGGAGGGATACGCAGTATTTT. It codes for CASSPTWRDTQYF.